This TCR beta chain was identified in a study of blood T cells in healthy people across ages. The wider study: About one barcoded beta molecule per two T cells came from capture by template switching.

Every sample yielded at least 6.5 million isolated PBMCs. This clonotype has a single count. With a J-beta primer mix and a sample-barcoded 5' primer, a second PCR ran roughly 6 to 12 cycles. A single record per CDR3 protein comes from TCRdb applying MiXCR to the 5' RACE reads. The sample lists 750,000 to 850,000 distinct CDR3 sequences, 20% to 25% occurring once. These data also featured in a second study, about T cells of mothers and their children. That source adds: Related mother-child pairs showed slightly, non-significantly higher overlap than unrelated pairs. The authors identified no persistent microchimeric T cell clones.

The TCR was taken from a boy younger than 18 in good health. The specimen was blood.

The CDR3 sequence: CASSPQAGDNEQFF. CDR3 DNA sequence: TGTGCCAGCAGCCCCCAGGCGGGGGACAATGAGCAGTTCTTC. J is TRBJ2-1 and V is TRBV7-6, with 7 bases matching TRBD2. The trim removed 5 bases at V and 5 bases at J, leaving 6 bases unmatched. Germline V gives CDR1 SGHVS, CDR2 FNYEAQ. The CDR3 totals 14 residues.